This TCR beta chain was documented in a study of blood T cell repertoires in COVID-19. At the level of the study: PBMCs, B-cell-depleted T cells, or T cells were the source of the cDNA or gDNA that made up the material.

The germline gives CDR1 SGHNT, CDR2 YYREEE (reference sequence). V was trimmed by 7 bases and J by 8 bases, leaving 15 bases between them. CDR3 length: 12 residues. Authors' data handling: How many nucleated cells were present was estimated from reference gene primer amplification. The data were produced by immunoSEQ multiplex PCR, yet TCRdb's version contains in-frame clones alone and is incomplete. Clone size and V and J calls were adopted from that table, with D and trimming inferred from the DNA. The data show over 200,000 clones, with around 81% seen just once and about 9.8% held by the top ten.

The specimen sequenced was PBMCs or T cells enriched from blood (not recorded which). V is TRBV5-4 and J is TRBJ1-2; D may be TRBD1 (5 bases). The sequence was collected from a woman aged 45 to 65 with acute COVID-19. The chain's CDR3 is CASYGGTEGYTF. The CDR3 DNA follows: TGTGCCAGCTACGGGGGGACGGAGGGCTACACCTTC.